This entry is about one T cell receptor (beta chain). Its antigen is not identified. The V and J ends lost 1 base and 0 bases respectively, with 16 bases between them. Germline V gives CDR1 SGHRS, CDR2 YFSETQ. The CDR3 runs to 17 residues. These data are taken from a study of OX40 agonist ivuxolimab in advanced cancers. Patients with autoimmune history or systemic immunosuppression were excluded. Clones were sequenced by immunoSEQ multiplex PCR, and TCRdb holds only the in-frame ones, with some missing. Of about 60,000 clones listed, roughly 89% are singletons. Study results and caveats: CD4+ T cells averaged fewer expanded clones than CD8+ T cells. Both CD4+ and CD8+ T cell populations in blood had undergone clonal expansion by week 6 at 0.1 to 3.0 mg/kg. Relatively little clonal expansion, among the lowest observed, appeared in partial responders at 0.1-3.0 mg/kg.

Specimen: CD4+ or CD8+ T cells sorted from blood, collected in a trial of the OX40 agonist ivuxolimab. The rearrangement joins TRBV5-1 to TRBJ1-1; D is ambiguous. This TCR came from an adult with an advanced solid tumor such as melanoma, head and neck, liver or kidney cancer. This CDR3 reads CASSLKVGGSMNTEAFF. CDR3 DNA: TGCGCCAGCAGCTTGAAGGTTGGAGGGAGTATGAACACTGAAGCTTTCTTT.